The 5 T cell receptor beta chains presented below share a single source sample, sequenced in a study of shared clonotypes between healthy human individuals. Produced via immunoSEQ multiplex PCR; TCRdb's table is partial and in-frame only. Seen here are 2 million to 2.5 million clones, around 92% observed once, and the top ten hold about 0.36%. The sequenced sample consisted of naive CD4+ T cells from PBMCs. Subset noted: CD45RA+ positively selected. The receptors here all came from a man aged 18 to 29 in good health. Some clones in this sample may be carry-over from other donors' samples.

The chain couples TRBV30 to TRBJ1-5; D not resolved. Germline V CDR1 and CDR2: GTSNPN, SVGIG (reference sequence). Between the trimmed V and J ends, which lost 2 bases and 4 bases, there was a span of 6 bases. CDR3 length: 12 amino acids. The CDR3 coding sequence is TGTGCCTGGAGTACAGTAAATCAGCCCCAGCATTTT. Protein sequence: CAWSTVNQPQHF.

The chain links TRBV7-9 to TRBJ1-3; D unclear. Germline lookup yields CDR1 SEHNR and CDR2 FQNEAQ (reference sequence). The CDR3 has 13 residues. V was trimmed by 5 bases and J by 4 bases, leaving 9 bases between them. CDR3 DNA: TGTGCCAGCAGCCTCTACCAGGGAAACACCATATATTTT. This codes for CASSLYQGNTIYF.

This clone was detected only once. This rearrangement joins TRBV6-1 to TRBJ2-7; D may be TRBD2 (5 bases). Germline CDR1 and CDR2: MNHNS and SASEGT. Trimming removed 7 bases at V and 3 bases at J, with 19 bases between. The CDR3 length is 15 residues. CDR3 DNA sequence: TGTGCCAGCATCCGAGGGTTAGGAGCAGGCTACGAGCAGTACTTC. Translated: CASIRGLGAGYEQYF.

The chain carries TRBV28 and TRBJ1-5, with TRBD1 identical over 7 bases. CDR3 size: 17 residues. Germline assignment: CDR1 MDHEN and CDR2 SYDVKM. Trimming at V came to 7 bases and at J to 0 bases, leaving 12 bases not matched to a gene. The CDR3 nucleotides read TGTGCCAGCAACACACCCCGGGACAGATATAGCAATCAGCCCCAGCATTTT. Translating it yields CASNTPRDRYSNQPQHF.

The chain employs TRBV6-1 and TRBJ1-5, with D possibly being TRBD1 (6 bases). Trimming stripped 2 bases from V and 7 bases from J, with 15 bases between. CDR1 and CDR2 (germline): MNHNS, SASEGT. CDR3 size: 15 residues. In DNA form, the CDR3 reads TGTGCCAGCAGTGAAAACAGGGTGTTGAACCAGCCCCAGCATTTT. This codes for CASSENRVLNQPQHF.